Below are 14 T cell receptor beta chains sequenced from a single sample in a study of blood T cell repertoires in COVID-19. Libraries were prepared by immunoSEQ multiplex PCR; TCRdb keeps only in-frame clonotypes and omits some of them. The data hold more than 150,000 clones, with 60% to 80% observed a single time. The sequencing sample was made of PBMCs or T cells enriched from blood (not recorded which). All receptors derive from a man in his sixties who had been exposed to COVID-19.

The rearrangement links TRBV7-2 to TRBJ2-7; D is possibly TRBD1 (5 bases). V was pared by 1 base and J by 2 bases, with 12 bases between. From germline, CDR1 is SGHTA and CDR2 FQGNSA. CDR3 length equals 15 residues. CDR3 sequence: CASSLGIGVTYEQYF. The CDR3 DNA reads as TGTGCCAGCAGCTTAGGGATAGGGGTTACCTACGAGCAGTACTTC. Full variable domain (missing parts from reference TRBV7-2 and TRBJ2-7): GAGVSQSPSNKVTEKGKDVELRCDPISGHTALYWYRQSLGQGLEFLIYFQGNSAPDKSGLPSDRFSAERTGGSVSTLTIQRTQQEDSAVYLCASSLGIGVTYEQYFGPGTRLTVT.

The V call is TRBV28, the J call TRBJ2-2, with 8 bases matching TRBD1. CDR3 length: 16 residues. The germline V gene has CDR1 MDHEN and CDR2 SYDVKM. V was pared by 3 bases and J by 4 bases, with 7 bases of the junction left unmatched. The CDR3, as DNA: TGTGCCAGCAGTTTCCAAGGACAGGGTGGCACCGGGGAGCTGTTTTTT. Amino acids: CASSFQGQGGTGELFF.

The CDR3 reads CASSPGTGPYEQYF. DNA of the CDR3: TGTGCCAGCTCACCGGGAACAGGGCCCTACGAGCAGTACTTC. The chain combines TRBV18 with TRBJ2-7; possible D gene TRBD1, 6 bases. The CDR3 is 14 amino acids. V was shortened by 3 bases and J by 2 bases, with 11 bases between the two germline ends. Per the germline V gene, CDR1 is KGHSH and CDR2 is LQKENI.

The chain couples TRBV12-5 to TRBJ2-2; D may be TRBD2 (5 bases). V lost 6 bases, J lost 0 bases, and 14 bases lay in between. Germline CDR1 is LGHNT and CDR2 is FRNRAP. This CDR3 region has 16 residues. The CDR3 reads CASGPRESSNTGELFF. Here the CDR3 DNA reads TGTGCTAGTGGCCCCCGGGAATCCTCGAACACCGGGGAGCTGTTTTTT.

This clone occurred once. The chain is built from TRBV10-3 and TRBJ2-7; 9 nucleotides align to TRBD2. V lost 8 bases and J lost 2; bases outside the gene matches: 7. The germline gives CDR1 ENHRY, CDR2 SYGVKD. The CDR3 runs 14 residues. CDR3 bases: TGTGCCATCTCGCGGGAGGGCCCCGCCTACGAGCAGTACTTC. It specifies CAISREGPAYEQYF.

V gene TRBV11-2 combines with J gene TRBJ1-5; TRBD1 aligns across 8 bases. This CDR3 region has 15 residues. The germline V gene encodes CDR1 SGHAT and CDR2 FQNNGV. Trimming at V came to 5 bases and at J to 4 bases, leaving 7 bases not matched to a gene. CDR3 in amino acids: CASSLGTGLNQPQHF. DNA of the CDR3: TGTGCCAGCAGCCTAGGGACAGGCCTAAATCAGCCCCAGCATTTT. The complete variable domain, with remaining parts taken from reference TRBV11-2 and TRBJ1-5, reads EAGVAQSPRYKIIEKRQSVAFWCNPISGHATLYWYQQILGQGPKLLIQFQNNGVVDDSQLPKDRFSAERLKGVDSTLKIQPAKLEDSAVYLCASSLGTGLNQPQHFGDGTRLSIL.

This sequence joins TRBV6-4 and TRBJ1-1; 7 bases are shared with TRBD1. This CDR3 has 14 residues. V shed 3 bases, J shed 1 base, and the junction held 2 bases outside the gene matches. The germline CDR1 and CDR2 sequences are MRHNA and SNTAGT. CDR3 bases: TGTGCCAGCAGTGAAGGGACAGAGAACACTGAAGCTTTCTTT. Protein product: CASSEGTENTEAFF.

This clone was seen a few times. This chain links TRBV9 with TRBJ1-2; a weak D match, TRBD1 (5 bases). The CDR3 sequence is 17 residues long. V lost 4 bases and J 0 bases, leaving 19 bases between the germline ends. Germline V gives CDR1 SGDLS, CDR2 YYNGEE. As DNA, the CDR3 is TGTGCCAGCAGCCCCAACGTCGGGGGATCAGCTAACTATGGCTACACCTTC. Translation gives CASSPNVGGSANYGYTF.

This rearrangement joins TRBV7-2 to TRBJ1-6; 7 bases match TRBD1. Trimming removed 0 bases from V and 7 bases from J; junction bases left unmatched: 6. Germline-derived CDR1 and CDR2 are SGHTA and FQGNSA. The CDR3 totals 16 residues. The DNA for the CDR3 is TGTGCCAGCAGCTTAGCGAGTGTGACAGGGAATTCACCCCTCCACTTT. Protein product: CASSLASVTGNSPLHF.

The genes are TRBV6-5 and TRBJ2-7, with 12 positions matching TRBD2. This CDR3 has 15 residues. Per germline, CDR1 MNHEY and CDR2 SVGAGI. Trimming removed 5 bases from V and 2 bases from J; junction bases left unmatched: 4. The CDR3 coding sequence is TGTGCCAGCAGTAACCTAGCGGGAGGGCCCTACGAGCAGTACTTC. Protein sequence: CASSNLAGGPYEQYF.

This chain uses TRBV18 with TRBJ2-7, with 10 bases that match TRBD2. Germline trimming cut 3 bases from V and 9 bases from J; bases unmatched to any gene: 14. CDR3 length equals 16 residues. Germline lookup yields CDR1 KGHSH and CDR2 LQKENI. The CDR3 DNA reads as TGTGCCAGCTCACCCCCCCGGGGAGCGGGGGGGGTCACGCAGTACTTC. The encoded protein is CASSPPRGAGGVTQYF. The complete variable domain, with remaining parts taken from reference TRBV18 and TRBJ2-7, reads NAGVMQNPRHLVRRRGQEARLRCSPMKGHSHVYWYRQLPEEGLKFMVYLQKENIIDESGMPKERFSAEFPKEGPSILRIQQVVRGDSAAYFCASSPPRGAGGVTQYFGPGTRLTVT.

V gene TRBV9 combines with J gene TRBJ2-5, with 8 bases fitting TRBD1. The J segment lost 8 bases and the V segment lost 3 bases, leaving 12 bases of the junction unmatched. The CDR3 extends over 15 amino acids. Germline V gene data show CDR1 as SGDLS and CDR2 as YYNGEE. CDR3: CASSERVGQVATQYF. CDR3 nucleotide sequence: TGTGCCAGCAGCGAGAGGGTGGGACAGGTTGCAACCCAGTACTTC.

In this sample, this clone turned up once. The rearrangement joins TRBV5-6 to TRBJ1-3; D possibly corresponds to TRBD1 (5 bases). The CDR3 has 14 amino acids. CDR1 and CDR2 from the germline V gene are SGHDT and YYEEEE. Trimming removed 1 base at V and 6 bases at J, with 11 bases between. CDR3 sequence (DNA): TGTGCCAGCAGCTTGACGAGACAGCCAAACACCATATATTTT. Protein product: CASSLTRQPNTIYF.

The rearrangement links TRBV7-9 to TRBJ2-3, with 7 positions matching TRBD2. Germline CDR1 reads SEHNR; CDR2 reads FQNEAQ (reference sequence). The CDR3 is 15 amino acids. The V gene end was trimmed by 4 bases and the J gene end by 3 bases; junction bases not matched to a gene: 7. The CDR3 protein is CASSSAGVGTDTQYF. In nucleotides, the CDR3 is TGTGCCAGCAGCTCGGCGGGAGTAGGTACAGATACGCAGTATTTT.